The text below deals with one T cell receptor beta chain. This sample stems from a study of control samples from healthy donors and cancer patients. The germline V gene has CDR1 SGHDT and CDR2 YYEEEE. This CDR3 region has 13 residues. V lost 4 bases and J lost 6, with 11 bases in between. Sequencing was performed with immunoSEQ multiplex PCR; in TCRdb, only in-frame clones are kept and a portion is missing. This sample has tens of thousands of clones, with approximately 95% found just once. The chain joins TRBV5-6 to TRBJ1-5, with D hard to call. The sequence derives from a man in his sixties in good health. Sequencing used blood. DNA for the CDR3: TGTGCCAGCAGCCTGGGTTTGACTCAGCCCCAGCATTTT. Its protein is CASSLGLTQPQHF.